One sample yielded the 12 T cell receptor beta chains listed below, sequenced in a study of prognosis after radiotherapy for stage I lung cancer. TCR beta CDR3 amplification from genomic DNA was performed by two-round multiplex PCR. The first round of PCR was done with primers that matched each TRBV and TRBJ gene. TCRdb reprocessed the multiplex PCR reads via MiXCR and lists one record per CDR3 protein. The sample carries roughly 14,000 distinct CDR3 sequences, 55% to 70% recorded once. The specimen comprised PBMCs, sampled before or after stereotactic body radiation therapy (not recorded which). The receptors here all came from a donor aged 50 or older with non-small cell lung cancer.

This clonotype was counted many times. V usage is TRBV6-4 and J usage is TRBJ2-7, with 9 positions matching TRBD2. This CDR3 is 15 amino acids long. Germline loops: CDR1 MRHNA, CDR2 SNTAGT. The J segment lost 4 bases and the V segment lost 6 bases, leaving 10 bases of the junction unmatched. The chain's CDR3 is CASSTPGLAPYEQYF. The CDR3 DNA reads TGTGCCAGCAGCACCCCGGGACTAGCACCGTACGAGCAGTACTTC.

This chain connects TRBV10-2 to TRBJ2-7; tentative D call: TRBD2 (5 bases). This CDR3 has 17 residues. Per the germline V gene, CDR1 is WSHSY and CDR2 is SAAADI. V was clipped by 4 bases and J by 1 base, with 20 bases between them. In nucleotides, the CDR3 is TGCGCCAGCAGTGGAGCCTCTTCCGGGATTAGATCCTACGAGCAGTACTTC. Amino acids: CASSGASSGIRSYEQYF.

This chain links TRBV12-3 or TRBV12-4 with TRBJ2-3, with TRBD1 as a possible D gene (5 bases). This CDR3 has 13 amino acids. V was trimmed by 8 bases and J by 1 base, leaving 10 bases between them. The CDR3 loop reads CASQGWGTDTQYF. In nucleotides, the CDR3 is TGTGCCAGCCAGGGTTGGGGCACAGATACGCAGTATTTT.

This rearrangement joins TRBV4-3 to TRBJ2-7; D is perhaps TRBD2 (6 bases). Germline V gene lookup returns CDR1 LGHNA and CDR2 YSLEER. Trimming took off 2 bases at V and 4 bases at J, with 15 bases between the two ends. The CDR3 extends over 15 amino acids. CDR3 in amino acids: CASSQSGGEGYEQYF. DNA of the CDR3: TGCGCCAGCAGCCAAAGTGGCGGGGAAGGTTACGAGCAGTACTTC.

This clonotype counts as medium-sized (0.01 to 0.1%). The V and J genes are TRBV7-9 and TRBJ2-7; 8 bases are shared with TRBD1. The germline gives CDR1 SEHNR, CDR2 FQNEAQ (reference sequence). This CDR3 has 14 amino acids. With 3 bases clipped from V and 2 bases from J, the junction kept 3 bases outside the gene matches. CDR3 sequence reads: CASSFDRGPYEQYF. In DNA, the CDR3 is TGTGCCAGCAGCTTCGACAGGGGACCCTACGAGCAGTACTTC.

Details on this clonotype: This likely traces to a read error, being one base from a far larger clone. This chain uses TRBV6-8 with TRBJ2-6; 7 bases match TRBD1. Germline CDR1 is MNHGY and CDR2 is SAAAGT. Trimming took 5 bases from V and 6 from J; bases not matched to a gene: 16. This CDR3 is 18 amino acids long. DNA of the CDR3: TGTGCCAGCAGTGGGATGACAGGGTTAGGAACTGCGGCCAACGTCCTGACTTTC. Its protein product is CASSGMTGLGTAANVLTF.

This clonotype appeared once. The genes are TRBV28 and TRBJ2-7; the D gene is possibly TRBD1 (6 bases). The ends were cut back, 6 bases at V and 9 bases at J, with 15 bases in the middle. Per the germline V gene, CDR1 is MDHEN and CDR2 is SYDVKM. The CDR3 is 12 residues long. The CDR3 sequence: CASSPTGNWQYF. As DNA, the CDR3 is TGTGCCAGCAGCCCAACAGGGAACTGGCAGTACTTC.

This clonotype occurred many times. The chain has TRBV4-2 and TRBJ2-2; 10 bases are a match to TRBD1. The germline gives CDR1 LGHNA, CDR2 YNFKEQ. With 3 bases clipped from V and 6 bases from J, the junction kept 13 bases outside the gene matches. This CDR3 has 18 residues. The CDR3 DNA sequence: TGTGCCAGCAGCCACGGATTGTACGGGACAGGGGAACCCGGGGAGCTGTTTTTT. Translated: CASSHGLYGTGEPGELFF.

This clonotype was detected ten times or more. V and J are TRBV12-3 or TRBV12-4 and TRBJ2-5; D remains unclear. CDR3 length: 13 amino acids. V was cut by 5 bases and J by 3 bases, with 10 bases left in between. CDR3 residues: CASSTDDEETQYF. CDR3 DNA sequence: TGTGCCAGCAGTACGGATGATGAAGAGACCCAGTACTTC.

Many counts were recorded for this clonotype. The CDR3 bases are TGTGCCAGCAGCGCCTCCGGGACAGGCAGCCGGGAGCTGTTTTTT. Amino acids: CASSASGTGSRELFF. J is TRBJ2-2 and V is TRBV9, with 8 bases that match TRBD1. Germline V CDR1 and CDR2: SGDLS, YYNGEE. The CDR3 sequence is 15 residues long. V was pared by 3 bases and J by 9 bases, with 10 bases of the junction left unmatched.

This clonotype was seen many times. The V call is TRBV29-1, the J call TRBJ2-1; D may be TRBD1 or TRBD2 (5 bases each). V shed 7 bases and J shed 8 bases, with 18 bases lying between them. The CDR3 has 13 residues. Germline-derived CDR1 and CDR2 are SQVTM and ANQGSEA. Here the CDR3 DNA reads TGCAGCGCCGACGGGGTCCTAGGGGATGAGCAGTTCTTC. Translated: CSADGVLGDEQFF.

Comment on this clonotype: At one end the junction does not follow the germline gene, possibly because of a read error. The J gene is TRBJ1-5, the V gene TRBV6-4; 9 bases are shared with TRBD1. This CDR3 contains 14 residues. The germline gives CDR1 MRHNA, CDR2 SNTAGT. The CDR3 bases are TGTGCCATCAGTGGTGGACAGGGGTTGAAGCCCCAGCATTTT. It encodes CAISGGQGLKPQHF.